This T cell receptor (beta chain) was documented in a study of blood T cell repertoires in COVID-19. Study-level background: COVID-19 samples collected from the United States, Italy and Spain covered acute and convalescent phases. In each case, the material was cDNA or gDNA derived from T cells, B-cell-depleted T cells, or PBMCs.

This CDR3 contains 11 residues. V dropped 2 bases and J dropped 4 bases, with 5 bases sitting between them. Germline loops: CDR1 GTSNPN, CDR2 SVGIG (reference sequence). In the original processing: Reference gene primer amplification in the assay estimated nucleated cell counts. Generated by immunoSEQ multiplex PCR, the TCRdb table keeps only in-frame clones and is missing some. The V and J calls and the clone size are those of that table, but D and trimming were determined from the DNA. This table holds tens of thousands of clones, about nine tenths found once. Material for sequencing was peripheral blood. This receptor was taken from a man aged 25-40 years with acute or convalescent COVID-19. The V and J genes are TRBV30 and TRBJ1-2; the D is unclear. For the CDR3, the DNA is TGTGCCTGGAGTCTGAGCTATGGCTACACCTTC. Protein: CAWSLSYGYTF. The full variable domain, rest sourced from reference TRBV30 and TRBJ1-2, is SQTIHQWPATLVQPVGSPLSLECTVEGTSNPNLYWYRQAAGRGLQLLFYSVGIGQISSEVPQNLSASRPQDRQFILSSKKLLLSDSGFYLCAWSLSYGYTFGSGTRLTVV.